This T cell receptor (beta chain) was recovered during a study of identical twins. This clonotype was recorded many times. A universal primer site was added by template switching, and unique molecular identifiers were carried by the cDNA. TCRdb itself ran the 5' RACE reads through MiXCR, one entry per CDR3 protein. Of approximately 300,000 distinct CDR3 sequences in the sample, around 9.7% were seen once. Looked up from germline, CDR1 is LNHNV and CDR2 is YYDKDF (reference sequence). The CDR3 covers 16 residues. Trimming took off 0 bases at V and 1 base at J, with 11 bases between the two ends. These same records also appear under a second study, on yellow fever vaccine responses in identical twins.

The V gene is TRBV15, the J gene TRBJ2-3; the D is unclear. This sequence originates from a woman under 30 in good health. The sample consisted of CD8+ T cells sorted from blood. CDR3 bases: TGTGCCACCAGCAGAGAGGCGGCGGATCGCACAGATACGCAGTATTTT. Its translation is CATSREAADRTDTQYF.